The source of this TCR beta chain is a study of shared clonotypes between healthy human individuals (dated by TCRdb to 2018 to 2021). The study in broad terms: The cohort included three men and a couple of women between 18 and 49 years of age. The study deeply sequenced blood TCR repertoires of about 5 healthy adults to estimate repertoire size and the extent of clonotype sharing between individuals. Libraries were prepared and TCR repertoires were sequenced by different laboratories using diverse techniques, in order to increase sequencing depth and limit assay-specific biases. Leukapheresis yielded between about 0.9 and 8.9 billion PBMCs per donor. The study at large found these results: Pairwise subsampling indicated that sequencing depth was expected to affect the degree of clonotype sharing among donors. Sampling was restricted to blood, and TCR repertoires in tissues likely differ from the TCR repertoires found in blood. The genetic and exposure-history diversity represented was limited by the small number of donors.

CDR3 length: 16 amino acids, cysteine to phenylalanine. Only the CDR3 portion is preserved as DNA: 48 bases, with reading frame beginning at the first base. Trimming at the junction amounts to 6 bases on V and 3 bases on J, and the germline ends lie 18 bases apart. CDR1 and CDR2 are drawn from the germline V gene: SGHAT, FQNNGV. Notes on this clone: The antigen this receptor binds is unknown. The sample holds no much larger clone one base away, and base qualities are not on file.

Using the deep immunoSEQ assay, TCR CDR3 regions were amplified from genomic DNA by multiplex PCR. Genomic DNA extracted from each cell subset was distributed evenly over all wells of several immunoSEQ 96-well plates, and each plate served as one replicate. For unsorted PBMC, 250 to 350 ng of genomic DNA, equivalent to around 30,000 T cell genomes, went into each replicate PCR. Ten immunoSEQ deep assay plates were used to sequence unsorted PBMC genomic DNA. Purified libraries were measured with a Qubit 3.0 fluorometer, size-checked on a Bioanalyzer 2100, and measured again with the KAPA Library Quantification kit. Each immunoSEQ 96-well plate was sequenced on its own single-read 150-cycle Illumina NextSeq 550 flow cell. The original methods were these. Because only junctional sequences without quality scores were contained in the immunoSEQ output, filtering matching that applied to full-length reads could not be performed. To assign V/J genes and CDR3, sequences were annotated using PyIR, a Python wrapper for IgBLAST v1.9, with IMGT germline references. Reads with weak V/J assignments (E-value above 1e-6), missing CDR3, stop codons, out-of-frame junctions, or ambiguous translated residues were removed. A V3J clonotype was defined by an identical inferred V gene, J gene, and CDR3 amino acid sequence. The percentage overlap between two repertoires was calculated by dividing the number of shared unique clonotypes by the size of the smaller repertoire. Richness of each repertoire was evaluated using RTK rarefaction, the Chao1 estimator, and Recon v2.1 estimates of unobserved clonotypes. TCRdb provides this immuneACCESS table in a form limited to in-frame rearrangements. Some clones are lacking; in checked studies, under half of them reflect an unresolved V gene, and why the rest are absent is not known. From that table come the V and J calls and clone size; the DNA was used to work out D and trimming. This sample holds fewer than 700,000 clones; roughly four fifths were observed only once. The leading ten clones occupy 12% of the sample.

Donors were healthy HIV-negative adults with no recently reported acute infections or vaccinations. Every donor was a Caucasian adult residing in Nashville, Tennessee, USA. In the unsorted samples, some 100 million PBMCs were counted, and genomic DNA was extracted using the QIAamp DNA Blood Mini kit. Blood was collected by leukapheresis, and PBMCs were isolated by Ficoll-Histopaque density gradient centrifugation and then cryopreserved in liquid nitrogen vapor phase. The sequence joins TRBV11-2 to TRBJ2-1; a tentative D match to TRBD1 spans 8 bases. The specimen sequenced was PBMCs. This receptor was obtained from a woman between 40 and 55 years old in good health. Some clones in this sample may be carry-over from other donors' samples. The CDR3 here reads CASSNHRGGNYNEQFF. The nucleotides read TGTGCCAGCAGTAACCACAGGGGGGGCAACTACAATGAGCAGTTCTTC. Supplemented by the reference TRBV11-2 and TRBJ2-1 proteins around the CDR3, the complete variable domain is EAGVAQSPRYKIIEKRQSVAFWCNPISGHATLYWYQQILGQGPKLLIQFQNNGVVDDSQLPKDRFSAERLKGVDSTLKIQPAKLEDSAVYLCASSNHRGGNYNEQFFGPGTRLTVL.